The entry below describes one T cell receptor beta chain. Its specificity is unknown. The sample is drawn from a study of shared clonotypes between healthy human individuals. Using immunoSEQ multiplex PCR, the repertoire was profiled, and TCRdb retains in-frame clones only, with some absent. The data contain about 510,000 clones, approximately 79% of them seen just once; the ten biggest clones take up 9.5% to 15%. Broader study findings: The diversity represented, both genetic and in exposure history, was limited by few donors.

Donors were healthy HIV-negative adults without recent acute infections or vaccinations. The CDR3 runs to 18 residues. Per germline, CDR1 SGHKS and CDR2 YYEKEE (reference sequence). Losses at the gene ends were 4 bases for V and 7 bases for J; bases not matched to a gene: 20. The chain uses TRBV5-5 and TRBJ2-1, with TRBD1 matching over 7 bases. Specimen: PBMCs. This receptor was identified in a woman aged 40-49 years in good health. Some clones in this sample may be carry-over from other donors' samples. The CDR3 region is CASSLRDRYYNAVNEQFF. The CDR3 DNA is TGTGCCAGCAGCCTCCGGGACAGATACTACAATGCTGTAAATGAGCAGTTCTTC.